The 18 T cell receptor beta chains given below trace back to one sample, sequenced in a study of blood T cell repertoires in COVID-19 (dated by TCRdb to the early 2020s). Library method: the immunoSEQ multiplex PCR assay. TCRdb re-hosts the immuneACCESS table, in-frame sequences only. Its copies lack some clones; in the studies checked, an unresolved V gene accounts for under half of them, and the cause for the rest is not known. The sample table records roughly 350,000 clones; about nine tenths of these occur just once. The ten largest clones take up just under 7.5% of the sample. Specimen: peripheral blood. These TCRs come from a woman aged 65 to 85 with COVID-19, enrolled during active disease.

The chain employs TRBV19 and TRBJ1-1, with TRBD1 as a possible D gene (5 bases). CDR3 length: 13 amino acids. Trimming shortened V by 7 bases and J by 1 base, and 10 bases separated the two germline ends. Germline lookup yields CDR1 LNHDA and CDR2 SQIVND (reference sequence). The CDR3 here is CASIRGANTEAFF. CDR3 DNA sequence: TGTGCCAGTATAAGGGGCGCGAACACTGAAGCTTTCTTT.

This clone was observed a single time. J is TRBJ2-7 and V is TRBV7-9, with 7 positions matching TRBD1. CDR1 and CDR2 (germline): SEHNR, FQNEAQ (reference sequence). The CDR3 is made up of 14 amino acids. V was clipped by 5 bases and J by 4 bases; unmatched bases: 8. The CDR3 coding sequence is TGTGCCAGCAGCCCTCCTGGGGACAGTTACGAGCAGTACTTC. Translated: CASSPPGDSYEQYF.

The chain carries TRBV27 and TRBJ1-2, with TRBD1 identical over 7 bases. In germline, CDR1 is MNHEY, CDR2 SMNVEV (reference sequence). The ends lost 6 bases at V and 11 bases at J; junction bases unmatched: 9. The CDR3 is 12 residues long. This chain's CDR3 is CASSRNDRDYTF. The CDR3 DNA follows: TGTGCCAGCAGCCGGAACGACAGGGATTACACCTTC.

This chain uses TRBV5-4 with TRBJ2-7, with 9 nucleotides matching TRBD2. After removal of 4 bases from V and 0 bases from J, the junction contained 5 bases not matched to a gene. This CDR3 has 15 amino acids. Per the germline V gene, CDR1 is SGHNT and CDR2 is YYREEE (reference sequence). The chain's CDR3 is CASSRAGGNSYEQYF. The CDR3 bases are TGTGCCAGCAGCCGGGCGGGGGGGAACTCCTACGAGCAGTACTTC.

V usage is TRBV30 and J usage is TRBJ2-1, with a weak D call TRBD2 (6 bases). The CDR3 totals 15 residues. The V gene lost 5 bases and the J gene lost 5 bases, with 19 bases spanning the gap. Germline-derived CDR1 and CDR2 are GTSNPN and SVGIG (reference sequence). The CDR3 nucleotides read TGTGCCTGGTTTCCCCAGGGACTCCCTAACAATGAGCAGTTCTTC. Residues: CAWFPQGLPNNEQFF.

Turning to this clone: The identical CDR3 is also encoded by other nucleotide sequences in the sample. The gene calls are TRBV7-3 and TRBJ1-2; the match to TRBD1 covers 8 bases. Germline-derived CDR1 and CDR2 are SGHTA and FQGTGA. This CDR3 has 13 amino acids. J gave up 8 bases and V 3 bases, and 5 bases lay outside the gene matches. CDR3 nucleotide sequence: TGTGCCAGCAGCTTTGACAGGGGTGGCGGCTACACCTTC. Its protein product is CASSFDRGGGYTF.

This chain uses TRBV6-5 with TRBJ2-1; 10 positions agree with TRBD1. J gave up 9 bases and V 6 bases, and 11 bases lay outside the gene matches. This CDR3 comprises 15 residues. Germline loops: CDR1 MNHEY, CDR2 SVGAGI. The CDR3 DNA is TGTGCCAGCAGGGCCCCCGGGACAGGGGTTAGTGAGCAGTTCTTC. This gives the protein CASRAPGTGVSEQFF.

This rearrangement joins TRBV11-2 to TRBJ2-7; 11 bases match TRBD2. CDR3 length: 16 amino acids. Germline V lookup: CDR1 SGHAT, CDR2 FQNNGV. Trimming removed 5 bases from V and 9 bases from J; junction bases left unmatched: 15. The CDR3 region has the DNA TGTGCCAGCAGCCCTGGGGGGACTAGCGGTGGGGCGCGGCAGTACTTC. It is translated as CASSPGGTSGGARQYF. The variable domain in full, with the rest retrieved from reference TRBV11-2 and TRBJ2-7, is EAGVAQSPRYKIIEKRQSVAFWCNPISGHATLYWYQQILGQGPKLLIQFQNNGVVDDSQLPKDRFSAERLKGVDSTLKIQPAKLEDSAVYLCASSPGGTSGGARQYFGPGTRLTVT.

This rearrangement joins TRBV5-1 to TRBJ2-6, with 12 bases identical to TRBD1. The germline gives CDR1 SGHRS, CDR2 YFSETQ. Germline trimming cut 3 bases from V and 2 bases from J; bases unmatched to any gene: 3. This CDR3 has 17 residues. CDR3 amino acids: CASSWGQGAAGANVLTF. DNA for the CDR3: TGCGCCAGCAGCTGGGGACAGGGGGCAGCTGGGGCCAACGTCCTGACTTTC.

In nucleotides, the CDR3 is TGTGCCAGCAGCGAGATACGGGGGTTTAGCACAGATACGCAGTATTTT. It is translated as CASSEIRGFSTDTQYF. The chain employs TRBV7-6 and TRBJ2-3; perhaps TRBD2 as D (6 bases). Germline V CDR1 and CDR2: SGHVS, FNYEAQ. Trimming removed 5 bases at V and 0 bases at J, with 15 bases between. The CDR3 extends over 16 amino acids.

The J gene is TRBJ1-1, the V gene TRBV7-2, with TRBD1 matching 11 bases. V shed 5 bases, J shed 5 bases, and the junction held 4 bases outside the gene matches. The CDR3 sequence is 14 residues long. Germline CDR1 SGHTA, CDR2 FQGNSA. CDR3 coding DNA: TGTGCCAGCAGCCCCGGGACAGGGGGGACTGAAGCTTTCTTT. It specifies CASSPGTGGTEAFF.

The chain carries TRBV5-4 and TRBJ2-7; the match to TRBD2 covers 10 bases. V gave up 4 bases and J gave up 4 bases; unmatched junction bases: 8. Germline loops: CDR1 SGHNT, CDR2 YYREEE (reference sequence). This CDR3 region has 15 residues. CDR3 in DNA: TGTGCCAGCAGCCTGGACCTGACTAGCGGGTACGAGCAGTACTTC. Protein: CASSLDLTSGYEQYF.

The V and J genes are TRBV23-1 and TRBJ1-4; 12 positions match TRBD1. TRBV23-1 is reported as an ORF; its role is uncertain. J gave up 3 bases and V 7 bases, and 12 bases lay outside the gene matches. The CDR3 is 18 residues long. CDR3: CASISRDRGPYANEKLFF. DNA of the CDR3: TGCGCCAGCATTTCCCGGGACAGGGGGCCATATGCTAATGAAAAACTGTTTTTT.

This chain joins TRBV6-6 and TRBJ2-5, with D possibly TRBD2 on 7 matching bases. V lost 5 bases and J lost 3, with 10 bases in between. Germline lookup yields CDR1 MNHNY and CDR2 SVGAGI (reference sequence). CDR3 length equals 13 residues. CDR3 sequence: CASSRGAKETQYF. CDR3 bases: TGTGCCAGCAGTCGGGGGGCCAAAGAGACCCAGTACTTC.

In nucleotides, the CDR3 is TGCGCCAGCAGCTTGGTGGGGACAGTCTATGGCTACACCTTC. As protein: CASSLVGTVYGYTF. The chain links TRBV5-1 to TRBJ1-2, with TRBD1 matching 7 bases. CDR3 size: 14 residues. Germline V gene data show CDR1 as SGHRS and CDR2 as YFSETQ. V lost 0 bases, J lost 4 bases, and 3 bases stayed unmatched.

This sequence joins TRBV6-2 or TRBV6-3 and TRBJ1-5; no definite D call. The V gene lost 2 bases and the J gene lost 2 bases, with 19 bases spanning the gap. The CDR3 is 18 amino acids. CDR1 is MNHEY, CDR2 SVGEGT, per germline. The CDR3 sequence is CASSYRGRGKPGNQPQHF. CDR3 DNA sequence: TGTGCCAGCAGTTACCGTGGCCGGGGAAAGCCGGGCAATCAGCCCCAGCATTTT.

V is TRBV5-1 and J is TRBJ2-2; D perhaps matches TRBD1 (6 bases). Trimming cost V 2 bases and J 1 base, with 12 bases left between them. CDR3 length: 16 amino acids. CDR1 and CDR2 from the germline V gene are SGHRS and YFSETQ. The CDR3 coding sequence is TGCGCCAGCAGCTTTCAGACAGGACTGAACACCGGGGAGCTGTTTTTT. Amino acid sequence: CASSFQTGLNTGELFF.

This clone was detected only once. The chain is built from TRBV30 and TRBJ2-3; perhaps TRBD2 as D (5 bases). The CDR3 has 17 amino acids. Trimming removed 2 bases from V and 0 bases from J, with 18 bases in between. Germline V gene sequence: CDR1 GTSNPN, CDR2 SVGIG (reference sequence). The chain's CDR3 is CAWSRSPPWTSTDTQYF. The CDR3, as DNA: TGTGCCTGGAGTAGGTCTCCGCCCTGGACTAGCACAGATACGCAGTATTTT.